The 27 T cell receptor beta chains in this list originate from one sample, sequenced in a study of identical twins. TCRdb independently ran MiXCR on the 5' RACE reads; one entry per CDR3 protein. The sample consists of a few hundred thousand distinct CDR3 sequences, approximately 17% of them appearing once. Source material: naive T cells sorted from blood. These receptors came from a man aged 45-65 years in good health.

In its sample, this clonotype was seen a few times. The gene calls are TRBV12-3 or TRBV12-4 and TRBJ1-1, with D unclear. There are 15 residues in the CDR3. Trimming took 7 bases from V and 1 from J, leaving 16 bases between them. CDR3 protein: CASIPWEGTNTEAFF. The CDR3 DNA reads TGTGCCAGCATCCCCTGGGAGGGAACGAACACTGAAGCTTTCTTT.

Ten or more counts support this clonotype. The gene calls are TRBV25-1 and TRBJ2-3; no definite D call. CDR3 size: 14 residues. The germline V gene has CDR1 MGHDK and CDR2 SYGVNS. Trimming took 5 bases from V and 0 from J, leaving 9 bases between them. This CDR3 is CASSPTASTDTQYF. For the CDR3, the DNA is TGTGCCAGCAGTCCCACGGCAAGCACAGATACGCAGTATTTT.

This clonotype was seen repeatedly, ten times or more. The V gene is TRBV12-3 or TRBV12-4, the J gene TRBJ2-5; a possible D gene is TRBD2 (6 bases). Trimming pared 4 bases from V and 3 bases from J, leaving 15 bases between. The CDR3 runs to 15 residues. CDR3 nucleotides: TGTGCCAGCAGTTGGGCCGGGACTGGGAAAGAGACCCAGTACTTC. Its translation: CASSWAGTGKETQYF.

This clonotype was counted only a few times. The CDR3 bases are TGCGCCAGCAGCTTGGGGGCCGCGGGAGGATACACCGGGGAGCTGTTTTTT. Its protein product is CASSLGAAGGYTGELFF. The chain links TRBV5-1 to TRBJ2-2; 8 nucleotides match TRBD2. The CDR3 extends over 17 amino acids. V gave up 0 bases and J gave up 3 bases; unmatched junction bases: 7. CDR1 is SGHRS, CDR2 YFSETQ, per germline.

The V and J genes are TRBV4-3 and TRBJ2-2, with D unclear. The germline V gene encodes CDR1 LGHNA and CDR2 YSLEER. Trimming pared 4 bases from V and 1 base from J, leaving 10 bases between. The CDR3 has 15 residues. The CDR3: CASSPDWGNTGELFF. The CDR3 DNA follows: TGCGCCAGCAGCCCCGACTGGGGGAACACCGGGGAGCTGTTTTTT.

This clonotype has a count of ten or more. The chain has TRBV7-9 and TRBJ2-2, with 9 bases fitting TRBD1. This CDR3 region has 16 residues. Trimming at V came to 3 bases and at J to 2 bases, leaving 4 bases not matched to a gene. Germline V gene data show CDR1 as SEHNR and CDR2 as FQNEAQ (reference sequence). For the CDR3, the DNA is TGTGCCAGCAGCTTGGGACAGGGCGAAAACACCGGGGAGCTGTTTTTT. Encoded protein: CASSLGQGENTGELFF.

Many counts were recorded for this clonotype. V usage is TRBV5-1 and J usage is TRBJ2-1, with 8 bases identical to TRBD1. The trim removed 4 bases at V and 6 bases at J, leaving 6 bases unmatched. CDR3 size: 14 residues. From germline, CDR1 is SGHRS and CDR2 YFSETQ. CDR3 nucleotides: TGCGCCAGCAGCCAACAGGGGGAAATCAATGAGCAGTTCTTC. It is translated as CASSQQGEINEQFF.

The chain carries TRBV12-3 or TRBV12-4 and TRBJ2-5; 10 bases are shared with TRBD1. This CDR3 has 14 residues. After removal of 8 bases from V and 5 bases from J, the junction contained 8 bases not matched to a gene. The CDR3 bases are TGTGCCAGCGGATTGACAGGGGGCGACGAGACCCAGTACTTC. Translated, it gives CASGLTGGDETQYF.

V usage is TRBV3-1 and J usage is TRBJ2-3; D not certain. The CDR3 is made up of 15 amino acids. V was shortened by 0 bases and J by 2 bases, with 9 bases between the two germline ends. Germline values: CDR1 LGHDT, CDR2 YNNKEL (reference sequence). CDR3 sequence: CASSQEFHHTDTQYF. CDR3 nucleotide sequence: TGTGCCAGCAGCCAAGAGTTCCACCACACAGATACGCAGTATTTT.

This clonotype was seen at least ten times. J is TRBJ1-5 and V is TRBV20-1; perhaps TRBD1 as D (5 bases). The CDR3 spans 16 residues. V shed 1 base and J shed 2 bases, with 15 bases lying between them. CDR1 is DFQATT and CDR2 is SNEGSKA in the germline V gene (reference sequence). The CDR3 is CSARVIIGGGNQPQHF. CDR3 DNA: TGCAGTGCTAGAGTCATTATTGGGGGTGGCAATCAGCCCCAGCATTTT.

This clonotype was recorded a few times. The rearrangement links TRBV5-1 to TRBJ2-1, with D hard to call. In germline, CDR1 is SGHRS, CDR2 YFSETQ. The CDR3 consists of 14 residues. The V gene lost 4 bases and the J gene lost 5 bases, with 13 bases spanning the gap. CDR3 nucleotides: TGCGCCAGCAGCCCGGGCGGTCCCCACAATGAGCAGTTCTTC. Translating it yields CASSPGGPHNEQFF.

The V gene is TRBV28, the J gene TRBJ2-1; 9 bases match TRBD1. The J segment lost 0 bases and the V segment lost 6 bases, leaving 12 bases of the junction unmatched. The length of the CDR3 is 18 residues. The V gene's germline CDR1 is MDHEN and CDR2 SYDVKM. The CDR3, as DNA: TGTGCCAGCAGCTCCGGACAGGGGATCATGAGCTCCTACAATGAGCAGTTCTTC. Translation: CASSSGQGIMSSYNEQFF.

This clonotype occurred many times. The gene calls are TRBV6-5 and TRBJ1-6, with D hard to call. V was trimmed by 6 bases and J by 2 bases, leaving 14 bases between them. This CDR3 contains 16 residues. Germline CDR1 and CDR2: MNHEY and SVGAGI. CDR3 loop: CASRYKTGPYNSPLHF. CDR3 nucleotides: TGTGCCAGCAGGTACAAGACCGGACCCTATAATTCACCCCTCCACTTT.

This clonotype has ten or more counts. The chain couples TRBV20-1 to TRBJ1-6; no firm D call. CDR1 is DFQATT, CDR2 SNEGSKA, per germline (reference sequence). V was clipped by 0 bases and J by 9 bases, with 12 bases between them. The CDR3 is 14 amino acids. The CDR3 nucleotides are TGCAGTGCTAGAGAACCGGGAGAAGGTTCACCCCTCCACTTT. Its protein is CSAREPGEGSPLHF.

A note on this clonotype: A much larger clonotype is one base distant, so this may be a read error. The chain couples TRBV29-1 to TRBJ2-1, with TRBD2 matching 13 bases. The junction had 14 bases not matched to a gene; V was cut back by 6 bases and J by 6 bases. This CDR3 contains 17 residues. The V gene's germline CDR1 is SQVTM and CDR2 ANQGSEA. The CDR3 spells CSVEAAGLAGVFNEQFF. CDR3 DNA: TGCAGCGTCGAGGCAGCCGGACTAGCGGGAGTATTCAATGAGCAGTTCTTC.

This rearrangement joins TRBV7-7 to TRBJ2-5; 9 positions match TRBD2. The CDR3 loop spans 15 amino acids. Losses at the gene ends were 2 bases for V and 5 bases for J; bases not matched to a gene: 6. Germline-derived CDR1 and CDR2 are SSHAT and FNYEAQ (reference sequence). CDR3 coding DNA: TGTGCCAGCAGCTTAATTAGCGGGAGTTGGGAGACCCAGTACTTC. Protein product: CASSLISGSWETQYF.

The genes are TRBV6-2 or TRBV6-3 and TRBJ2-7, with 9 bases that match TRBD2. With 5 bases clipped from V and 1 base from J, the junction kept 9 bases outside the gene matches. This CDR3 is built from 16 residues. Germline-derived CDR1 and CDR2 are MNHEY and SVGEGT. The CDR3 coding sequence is TGTGCCAGCAGTCGACCTGGGACTAGCCAATCCTACGAGCAGTACTTC. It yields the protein CASSRPGTSQSYEQYF.

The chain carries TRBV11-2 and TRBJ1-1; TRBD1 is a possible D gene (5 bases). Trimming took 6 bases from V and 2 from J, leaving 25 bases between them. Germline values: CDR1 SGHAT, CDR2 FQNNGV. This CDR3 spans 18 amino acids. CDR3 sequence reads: CASRTAGWGVGDNTEAFF. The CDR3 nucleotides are TGTGCCAGCAGAACAGCGGGCTGGGGGGTCGGTGATAACACTGAAGCTTTCTTT. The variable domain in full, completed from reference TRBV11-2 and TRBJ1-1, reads EAGVAQSPRYKIIEKRQSVAFWCNPISGHATLYWYQQILGQGPKLLIQFQNNGVVDDSQLPKDRFSAERLKGVDSTLKIQPAKLEDSAVYLCASRTAGWGVGDNTEAFFGQGTRLTVV.

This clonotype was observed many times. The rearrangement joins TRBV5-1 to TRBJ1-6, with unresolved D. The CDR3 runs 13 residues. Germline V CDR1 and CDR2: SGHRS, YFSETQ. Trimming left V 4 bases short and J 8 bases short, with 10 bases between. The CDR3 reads CASSLARDSPLHF. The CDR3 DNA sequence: TGCGCCAGCAGCCTGGCCCGAGATTCACCCCTCCACTTT.

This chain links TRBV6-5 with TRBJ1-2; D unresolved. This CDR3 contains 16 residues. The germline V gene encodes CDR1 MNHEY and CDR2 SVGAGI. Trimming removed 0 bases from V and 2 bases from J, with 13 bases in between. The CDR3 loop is CASSYSGLGMNYGYTF. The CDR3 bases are TGTGCCAGCAGTTACTCGGGGTTAGGGATGAACTATGGCTACACCTTC.

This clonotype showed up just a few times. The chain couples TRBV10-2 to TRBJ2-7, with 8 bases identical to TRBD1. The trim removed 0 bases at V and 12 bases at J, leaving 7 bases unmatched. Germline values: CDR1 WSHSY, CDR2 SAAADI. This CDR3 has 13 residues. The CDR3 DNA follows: TGCGCCAGCAGTGAGTCTCAGGGGGCGAAGCGGTACTTC. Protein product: CASSESQGAKRYF.

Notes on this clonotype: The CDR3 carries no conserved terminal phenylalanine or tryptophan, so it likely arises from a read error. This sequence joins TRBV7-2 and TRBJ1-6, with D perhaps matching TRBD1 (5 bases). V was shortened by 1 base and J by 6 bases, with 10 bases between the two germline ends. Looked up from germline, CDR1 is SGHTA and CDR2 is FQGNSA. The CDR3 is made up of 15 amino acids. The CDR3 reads CASSLVSDSNSPLHN. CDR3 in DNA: TGTGCCAGCAGCTTAGTTTCCGACAGTAATTCACCCCTCCACAAT.

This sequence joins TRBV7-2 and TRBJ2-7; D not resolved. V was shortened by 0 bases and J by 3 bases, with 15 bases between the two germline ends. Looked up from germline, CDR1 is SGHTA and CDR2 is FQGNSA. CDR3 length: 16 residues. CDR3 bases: TGTGCCAGCAGCTTAGCATTTAGTAACGTGGGCTACGAGCAGTACTTC. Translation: CASSLAFSNVGYEQYF.

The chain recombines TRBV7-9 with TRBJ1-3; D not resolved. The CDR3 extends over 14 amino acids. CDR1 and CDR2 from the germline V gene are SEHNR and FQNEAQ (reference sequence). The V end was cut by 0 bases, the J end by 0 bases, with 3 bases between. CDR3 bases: TGTGCCAGCAGCTTAGCCAGCTCTGGAAACACCATATATTTT. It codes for CASSLASSGNTIYF.

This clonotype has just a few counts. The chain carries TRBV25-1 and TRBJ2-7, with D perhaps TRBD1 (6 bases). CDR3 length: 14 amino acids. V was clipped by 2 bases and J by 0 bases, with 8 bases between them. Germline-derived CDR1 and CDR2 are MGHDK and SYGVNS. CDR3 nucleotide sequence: TGTGCCAGCAGTGAAGGGGGCCTCTCCTACGAGCAGTACTTC. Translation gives CASSEGGLSYEQYF.

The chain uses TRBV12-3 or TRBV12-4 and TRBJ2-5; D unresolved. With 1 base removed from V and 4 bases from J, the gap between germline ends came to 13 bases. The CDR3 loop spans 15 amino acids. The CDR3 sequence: CASSLGGIGSETQYF. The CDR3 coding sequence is TGTGCCAGCAGTTTAGGGGGAATCGGGTCAGAGACCCAGTACTTC.

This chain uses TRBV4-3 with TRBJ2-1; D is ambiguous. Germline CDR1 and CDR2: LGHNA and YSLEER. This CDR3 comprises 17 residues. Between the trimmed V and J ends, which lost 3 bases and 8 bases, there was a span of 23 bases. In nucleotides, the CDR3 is TGCGCCAGCAGCCACGAAACAACCGGGTCCTCGAGCGATGAGCAGTTCTTC. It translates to CASSHETTGSSSDEQFF.